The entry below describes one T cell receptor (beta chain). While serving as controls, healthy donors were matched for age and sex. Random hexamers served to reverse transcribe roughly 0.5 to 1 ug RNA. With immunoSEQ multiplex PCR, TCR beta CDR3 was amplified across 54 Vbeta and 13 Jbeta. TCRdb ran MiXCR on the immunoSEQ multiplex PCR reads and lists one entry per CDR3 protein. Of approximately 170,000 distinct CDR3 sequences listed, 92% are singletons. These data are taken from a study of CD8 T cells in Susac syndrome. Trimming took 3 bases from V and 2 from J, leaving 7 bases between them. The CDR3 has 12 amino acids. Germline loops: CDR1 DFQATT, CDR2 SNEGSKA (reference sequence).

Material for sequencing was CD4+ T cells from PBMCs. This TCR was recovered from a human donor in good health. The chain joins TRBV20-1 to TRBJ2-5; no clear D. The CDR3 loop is CSARSLQETQYF. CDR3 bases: TGCAGTGCTAGGAGCCTGCAAGAGACCCAGTACTTC.